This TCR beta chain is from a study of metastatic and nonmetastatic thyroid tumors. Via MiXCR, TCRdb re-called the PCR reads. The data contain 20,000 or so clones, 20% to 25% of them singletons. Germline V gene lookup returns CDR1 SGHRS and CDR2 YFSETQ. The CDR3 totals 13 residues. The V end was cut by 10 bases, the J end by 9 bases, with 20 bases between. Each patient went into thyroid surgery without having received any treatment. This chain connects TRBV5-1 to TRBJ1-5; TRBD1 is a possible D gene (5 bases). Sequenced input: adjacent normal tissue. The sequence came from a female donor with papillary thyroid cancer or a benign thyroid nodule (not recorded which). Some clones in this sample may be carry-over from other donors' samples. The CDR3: CAAKGRVLGPQHF. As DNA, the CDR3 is TGCGCCGCTAAGGGACGGGTCCTAGGGCCCCAGCATTTT. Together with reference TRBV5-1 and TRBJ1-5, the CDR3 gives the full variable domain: KAGVTQTPRYLIKTRGQQVTLSCSPISGHRSVSWYQQTPGQGLQFLFEYFSETQRNKGNFPGRFSGRQFSNSRSEMNVSTLELGDSALYLCAAKGRVLGPQHFGDGTRLSIL.